This T cell receptor beta chain was identified in a study of blood T cell repertoires in COVID-19. Study overall: Acute-phase and convalescent COVID-19 samples originated in the United States, Italy and Spain.

Study processing details: For nucleated cells, counts were estimated from reference gene primer amplification. The data were produced by immunoSEQ multiplex PCR, yet TCRdb's version contains in-frame clones alone and is incomplete. V, J and clone size reflect that table, while D and trimming were determined from the DNA. Of approximately 190,000 clones in the sample, 80% to 90% were seen once. The source material was peripheral blood. The source is a man under 40 with active or convalescent COVID-19.

CDR3 sequence: CASSPGKQGTNEKLFF. The CDR3 nucleotides are TGTGCCAGCTCCCCCGGGAAACAGGGAACTAATGAAAAACTGTTTTTT. The chain uses TRBV18 and TRBJ1-4, with TRBD1 as a possible D gene (6 bases). CDR1 is KGHSH, CDR2 LQKENI, per germline. The ends were cut back, 6 bases at V and 1 base at J, with 15 bases in the middle. The CDR3 runs to 16 residues.